The 17 T cell receptor beta chains below come from one sample, sequenced in a study of identical twins. From the 5' RACE reads, TCRdb called clonotypes with MiXCR, one entry per CDR3 protein. This sample has 200,000 to 250,000 distinct CDR3 sequences, with approximately 11% found just once. The same sample was also studied in work on yellow fever vaccine responses in identical twins.

Specimen: memory (CD45RO+) T cells sorted from blood. The receptors originated from a woman between 18 and 29 years old in good health.

This clonotype has a handful of counts. V gene TRBV20-1 combines with J gene TRBJ2-1; D is perhaps TRBD2 (5 bases). V lost 5 bases and J lost 7, with 9 bases in between. This CDR3 contains 11 residues. Germline V gene sequence: CDR1 DFQATT, CDR2 SNEGSKA (reference sequence). CDR3 sequence (DNA): TGCAGTGCTTGGAGGCCGAATGAGCAGTTCTTC. This translates into CSAWRPNEQFF.

This clonotype was seen repeatedly, ten times or more. The CDR3: CASSESGQTHEKLFF. CDR3 sequence (DNA): TGTGCCAGCAGTGAATCCGGACAGACCCATGAAAAACTGTTTTTT. The chain employs TRBV25-1 and TRBJ1-4, with a tentative D call TRBD1 (6 bases). Per the germline V gene, CDR1 is MGHDK and CDR2 is SYGVNS. The V end was cut by 1 base, the J end by 6 bases, with 12 bases between. The CDR3 consists of 15 residues.

This chain uses TRBV15 with TRBJ1-2, with 8 bases identical to TRBD1. V was clipped by 5 bases and J by 5 bases; unmatched bases: 10. The CDR3 consists of 15 residues. Looked up from germline, CDR1 is LNHNV and CDR2 is YYDKDF (reference sequence). The CDR3 bases are TGTGCCACCAGCGACCCCAGGACAGGGAAGTATGGCTACACCTTC. This translates into CATSDPRTGKYGYTF.

The CDR3 coding sequence is TGCAGTGCTAGCTCCGAGTCAGGAATGGAGACCCAGTACTTC. Residues: CSASSESGMETQYF. This chain joins TRBV20-1 and TRBJ2-5; D gene ambiguous. Germline V CDR1 and CDR2: DFQATT, SNEGSKA (reference sequence). This CDR3 contains 14 residues. Between the trimmed V and J ends, which lost 3 bases and 5 bases, there was a span of 16 bases.

There are many counts of this clonotype. The V and J genes are TRBV20-1 and TRBJ2-3, with 7 bases lining up with TRBD2. Germline CDR1 reads DFQATT; CDR2 reads SNEGSKA (reference sequence). The CDR3 runs to 14 residues. With V trimmed by 5 bases and J by 0 bases, 5 bases remained unmatched. CDR3 DNA: TGCAGTGCTCCCCGAGCGGGGAGCACAGATACGCAGTATTTT. Encoded protein: CSAPRAGSTDTQYF.

This clonotype was seen at least ten times. The chain has TRBV20-1 and TRBJ1-6; D is uncertain. CDR1 and CDR2 (germline): DFQATT, SNEGSKA (reference sequence). V was cut by 6 bases and J by 5 bases, with 20 bases left in between. The CDR3 covers 16 residues. This CDR3 is CSASPSVKGHNSPLHF. The CDR3 DNA sequence: TGCAGTGCCTCCCCCTCAGTCAAAGGTCATAATTCACCCCTCCACTTT.

By share, this clonotype ranks as medium-sized. The chain uses TRBV28 and TRBJ2-5; D may correspond to TRBD1 or TRBD2 (7 bases each). The CDR3 is 16 residues long. Germline V gene data show CDR1 as MDHEN and CDR2 as SYDVKM. V was shortened by 6 bases and J by 5 bases, with 22 bases between the two germline ends. Written as DNA, the CDR3 is TGTGCCAGCAGGACGACTAGGGGAGGGGGCGCGGAGACCCAGTACTTC. Protein: CASRTTRGGGAETQYF.

The J gene is TRBJ2-7, the V gene TRBV4-1, with 7 bases that match TRBD2. The CDR3 consists of 15 residues. The J segment lost 3 bases and the V segment lost 1 base, leaving 6 bases of the junction unmatched. Germline V gives CDR1 MGHRA, CDR2 YSYEKL. The CDR3 loop reads CASSQGGGTFYEQYF. The CDR3 nucleotides are TGCGCCAGCAGCCAAGGGGGGGGAACCTTCTACGAGCAGTACTTC.

This clonotype came up once. This chain connects TRBV10-3 to TRBJ2-1; D is unresolved. This CDR3 is built from 12 residues. Germline CDR1 reads ENHRY; CDR2 reads SYGVKD. The CDR3 reads CAGGSSYNEQFF. In DNA, the CDR3 is TGTGCGGGCGGAAGCTCCTACAATGAGCAGTTCTTC.

This clonotype was recorded at least ten times. The chain recombines TRBV12-3 or TRBV12-4 with TRBJ2-7; TRBD1 matches 8 bases. The CDR3 length is 15 residues. The V segment lost 3 bases and the J segment 2 bases; nucleotides outside the gene matches: 6. The CDR3 reads CASSLDRDRTYEQYF. CDR3 nucleotides: TGTGCCAGCAGTTTGGACCGGGACAGGACCTACGAGCAGTACTTC.

The chain has TRBV11-1 and TRBJ2-6, with D unclear. Per germline, CDR1 SGHAT and CDR2 FQDESV (reference sequence). This CDR3 is built from 18 residues. Between the trimmed V and J ends, which lost 3 bases and 0 bases, there was a span of 15 bases. The CDR3 here is CASSFFFGVPSGANVLTF. In nucleotides, the CDR3 is TGTGCCAGCAGCTTCTTCTTTGGGGTACCCTCTGGGGCCAACGTCCTGACTTTC.

This clonotype has a handful of counts. The chain couples TRBV12-3 or TRBV12-4 to TRBJ1-6, with D possibly being TRBD1 (6 bases). The length of the CDR3 is 16 residues. The ends were cut back, 5 bases at V and 5 bases at J, with 16 bases in the middle. CDR3 in amino acids: CASSPRGAVNNSPLHF. The CDR3 DNA is TGTGCCAGCAGTCCCCGGGGGGCAGTAAATAATTCACCCCTCCACTTT.

This clonotype was observed a few times. The CDR3 sequence is CSAREREWTDTQYF. CDR3 sequence (DNA): TGCAGTGCTAGAGAGCGGGAGTGGACAGATACGCAGTATTTT. The chain combines TRBV20-1 with TRBJ2-3, with 7 bases identical to TRBD2. Germline CDR1 is DFQATT and CDR2 is SNEGSKA (reference sequence). CDR3 length equals 14 residues. The trim removed 0 bases at V and 3 bases at J, leaving 3 bases unmatched.

This sequence joins TRBV10-3 and TRBJ2-3; possible D gene TRBD2, 6 bases. The CDR3 contains 14 residues. V lost 4 bases and J 2 bases, leaving 10 bases between the germline ends. The germline V gene encodes CDR1 ENHRY and CDR2 SYGVKD. The CDR3 DNA reads TGTGCCATCAGTGGGGGGGAGATCACAGATACGCAGTATTTT. Its translation: CAISGGEITDTQYF.

This clonotype was recorded many times. The genes are TRBV12-3 or TRBV12-4 and TRBJ1-1; D gene ambiguous. This CDR3 has 13 amino acids. V lost 5 bases and J 11 bases, leaving 18 bases between the germline ends. Here the CDR3 reads CASSPFLSRAAFF. In DNA form, the CDR3 reads TGTGCCAGCAGTCCCTTTTTGAGTCGGGCGGCTTTCTTT.

The genes are TRBV15 and TRBJ2-7; 11 bases line up with TRBD1. Per germline, CDR1 LNHNV and CDR2 YYDKDF (reference sequence). The CDR3 has 14 amino acids. The J segment lost 2 bases and the V segment lost 4 bases, leaving 1 base of the junction unmatched. The DNA for the CDR3 is TGTGCCACCAGCAAGGACAGGGGGCCCTACGAGCAGTACTTC. This sequence encodes CATSKDRGPYEQYF.

At least ten counts were recorded for this clonotype. This rearrangement joins TRBV12-3 or TRBV12-4 to TRBJ2-7; perhaps TRBD2 as D (6 bases). V lost 6 bases and J lost 0, with 12 bases in between. CDR3 length: 14 amino acids. The CDR3 protein is CASSTGESSYEQYF. The CDR3, as DNA: TGTGCCAGCAGCACGGGGGAGAGCTCCTACGAGCAGTACTTC.